Listed here are 28 T cell receptor beta chains from one sample, sequenced in a study of T cell therapy after organ transplantation. For these TCRs, the target antigens are not known. The assay was immunoSEQ multiplex PCR, and TCRdb's table has in-frame clones only and misses some. The table has 40,000 to 60,000 clones, about 94% seen once. The sample here was CD8+ T cells from blood, taken before autologous CMV-specific T cell therapy. These receptors came from a human patient who had received a solid organ transplant and had CMV disease.

V and J are TRBV7-3 and TRBJ2-4; D is perhaps TRBD1 (5 bases). The CDR3 has 13 residues. Trimming pared 3 bases from V and 4 bases from J, leaving 7 bases between. Germline CDR1 SGHTA, CDR2 FQGTGA. In DNA form, the CDR3 reads TGTGCCAGCAGCTTGGACAATAAAAACATTCAGTACTTC. Amino acid sequence: CASSLDNKNIQYF.

This chain joins TRBV6-6 and TRBJ1-2, with D maybe TRBD1 (6 bases). Trimming took 6 bases from V and 6 from J, leaving 23 bases between them. The CDR3 has 16 residues. CDR1 and CDR2 (germline): MNHNY, SVGAGI (reference sequence). CDR3 sequence: CASSPGRGRGKDGYTF. CDR3 bases: TGTGCCAGCAGCCCAGGGAGGGGCAGGGGAAAAGATGGCTACACCTTC.

This sequence joins TRBV11-2 and TRBJ1-2; no reliable D call. The CDR3 consists of 15 residues. Trimming shortened V by 1 base and J by 2 bases, and 11 bases separated the two germline ends. Looked up from germline, CDR1 is SGHAT and CDR2 is FQNNGV. CDR3 nucleotides: TGTGCCAGCAGCTTAGCGTGGGAGTTCAACTATGGCTACACCTTC. Translation: CASSLAWEFNYGYTF.

V gene TRBV6-5 combines with J gene TRBJ2-7, with 12 nucleotides matching TRBD1. The CDR3 contains 15 residues. Unmatched junction bases numbered 4, after V lost 2 bases and J lost 5 bases. CDR1 MNHEY and CDR2 SVGAGI come from the germline V gene. The CDR3 region is CASSYIGTGGNEQYF. The CDR3 DNA is TGTGCCAGCAGTTACATAGGGACAGGGGGCAACGAGCAGTACTTC.

The chain carries TRBV30 and TRBJ2-3, with D hard to call. Germline CDR1 reads GTSNPN; CDR2 reads SVGIG (reference sequence). Trimming took 4 bases from V and 2 from J, leaving 16 bases between them. The CDR3 totals 15 residues. CDR3 bases: TGTGCCTGGACGGGCGCCGCTTTAACCACAGATACGCAGTATTTT. Protein product: CAWTGAALTTDTQYF.

The rearrangement links TRBV5-1 to TRBJ1-4, with TRBD1 as a possible D gene (5 bases). The CDR3 runs to 13 residues. CDR1 is SGHRS and CDR2 is YFSETQ in the germline V gene. V was clipped by 4 bases and J by 13 bases, with 17 bases between them. CDR3 protein: CASSQTRVELLFF. The CDR3 nucleotides are TGCGCCAGCAGCCAAACCAGGGTCGAGTTACTGTTTTTT.

The V gene is TRBV6-5, the J gene TRBJ2-7, with a tentative D call TRBD2 (5 bases). This CDR3 has 15 residues. Looked up from germline, CDR1 is MNHEY and CDR2 is SVGAGI. V lost 0 bases and J lost 2, with 11 bases in between. The DNA for the CDR3 is TGTGCCAGCAGTTACTCCGGAGGCGTAACCTACGAGCAGTACTTC. Protein sequence: CASSYSGGVTYEQYF.

The rearrangement uses TRBV4-3 and TRBJ1-1, with D maybe TRBD1 (5 bases). Germline CDR1 and CDR2: LGHNA and YSLEER. The CDR3 is made up of 13 amino acids. The V end was cut by 4 bases, the J end by 0 bases, with 6 bases between. As DNA, the CDR3 is TGCGCCAGCAGCCCAGGGTTGAACACTGAAGCTTTCTTT. Amino acid sequence: CASSPGLNTEAFF.

The rearrangement joins TRBV4-1 to TRBJ2-7; possible D gene TRBD1, 6 bases. V was trimmed by 2 bases and J by 4 bases, leaving 9 bases between them. The CDR3 has 13 residues. Germline-derived CDR1 and CDR2 are MGHRA and YSYEKL. In nucleotides, the CDR3 is TGCGCCAGCAGCCAAACACAGGGTTACGAGCAGTACTTC. Residues: CASSQTQGYEQYF.

J is TRBJ2-1 and V is TRBV9; no firm D call. Germline assignment: CDR1 SGDLS and CDR2 YYNGEE. V lost 2 bases, J lost 4 bases, and 19 bases lay in between. This CDR3 is built from 17 residues. This chain's CDR3 is CASSVTPPMALYNEQFF. DNA for the CDR3: TGTGCCAGCAGCGTCACCCCACCGATGGCTCTTTACAATGAGCAGTTCTTC.

The chain couples TRBV27 to TRBJ2-7; 9 bases are a match to TRBD1. The V and J ends lost 7 bases and 3 bases, in that order; junction bases with no gene match: 16. Germline V gene lookup returns CDR1 MNHEY and CDR2 SMNVEV (reference sequence). The CDR3 is 17 amino acids. The CDR3 coding sequence is TGTGCCAGCATCATGCGACATCCGGGACAGGGTAACTACGAGCAGTACTTC. Residues: CASIMRHPGQGNYEQYF.

The chain is built from TRBV19 and TRBJ2-7; D might be TRBD1 (5 bases). Per germline, CDR1 LNHDA and CDR2 SQIVND (reference sequence). V was cut by 3 bases and J by 3 bases, with 9 bases left in between. The CDR3 is made up of 13 amino acids. The CDR3 spells CASSISGFYEQYF. As DNA, the CDR3 is TGTGCCAGTAGTATTTCAGGGTTCTACGAGCAGTACTTC.

The DNA for the CDR3 is TGTGCCAGCAGCAAAGAGTTGGTAGCGGGAGTGTCAGATACGCAGTATTTT. Protein: CASSKELVAGVSDTQYF. The rearrangement links TRBV21-1 to TRBJ2-3; no check of the table's D call, TRBD2, against the DNA was made. TRBV21-1 is a known pseudogene. This CDR3 spans 17 amino acids.

The V call is TRBV4-1, the J call TRBJ2-7; D is ambiguous. Between the trimmed V and J ends, which lost 4 bases and 3 bases, there was a span of 4 bases. Germline CDR1 and CDR2: MGHRA and YSYEKL. The CDR3 has 11 residues. CDR3 protein: CASSRGYEQYF. CDR3 nucleotides: TGCGCCAGCAGCCGAGGCTACGAGCAGTACTTC.

The DNA for the CDR3 is TGTGCCAGCAGCCTGACAGGGGTACTTGCTGGGGAGCTGTTTTTT. Encoded protein: CASSLTGVLAGELFF. This sequence joins TRBV5-6 and TRBJ2-2; 8 bases agree with TRBD1. The CDR3 is 15 amino acids. Trimming cost V 4 bases and J 8 bases; bases outside gene matches: 10. Germline V gives CDR1 SGHDT, CDR2 YYEEEE.

This clone occurred once. The chain joins TRBV4-3 to TRBJ1-2, with D tentatively TRBD1 (5 bases). The CDR3 runs 16 residues. Trimming stripped 0 bases from V and 4 bases from J, with 15 bases between. Germline assignment: CDR1 LGHNA and CDR2 YSLEER. Here the CDR3 reads CASSQDRWGSAYGYTF. The CDR3 DNA reads TGCGCCAGCAGCCAAGATAGGTGGGGCAGCGCCTATGGCTACACCTTC.

This clone was observed once. The chain joins TRBV6-5 to TRBJ1-2; TRBD1 agrees at 7 bases. The V gene's germline CDR1 is MNHEY and CDR2 SVGAGI. With V trimmed by 0 bases and J by 4 bases, 5 bases remained unmatched. This CDR3 is 15 amino acids long. The CDR3 DNA follows: TGTGCCAGCAGTTACTCCCCCGGGACAGTCTATGGCTACACCTTC. Its protein product is CASSYSPGTVYGYTF.

This clone occurred once. The chain carries TRBV4-3 and TRBJ2-2; no definite D call. The CDR3 is 16 amino acids. V gave up 1 base and J gave up 2 bases, with 11 bases separating them. Germline CDR1 is LGHNA and CDR2 is YSLEER. The DNA of the CDR3 is TGCGCCAGCAGCCAAGTAGTGGCAGTCAACACCGGGGAGCTGTTTTTT. It encodes CASSQVVAVNTGELFF.

The chain employs TRBV6-6 and TRBJ1-6, with D perhaps matching TRBD1 (5 bases). Germline V lookup: CDR1 MNHNY, CDR2 SVGAGI (reference sequence). The CDR3 has 13 residues. Trimming removed 4 bases from V and 10 bases from J, with 11 bases in between. CDR3 nucleotides: TGTGCCAGCAGTTTGGGGGTAGGATCACCCCTCCACTTT. Translation: CASSLGVGSPLHF.

The chain has TRBV7-6 and TRBJ1-1; D gene ambiguous. CDR3 length: 13 amino acids. In germline, CDR1 is SGHVS, CDR2 FNYEAQ. With 1 base removed from V and 1 base from J, the gap between germline ends came to 4 bases. Written as DNA, the CDR3 is TGTGCCAGCAGCTTAGGCACGAACACTGAAGCTTTCTTT. Translating gives CASSLGTNTEAFF. The full variable domain, with the rest looked up from reference TRBV7-6 and TRBJ1-1, is GAGVSQSPRYKVTKRGQDVALRCDPISGHVSLYWYRQALGQGPEFLTYFNYEAQQDKSGLPNDRFSAERPEGSISTLTIQRTEQRDSAMYRCASSLGTNTEAFFGQGTRLTVV.

The chain employs TRBV10-2 and TRBJ2-2; 7 nucleotides agree with TRBD2. The J segment lost 3 bases and the V segment lost 7 bases, leaving 5 bases of the junction unmatched. This CDR3 is built from 14 residues. CDR1 is WSHSY, CDR2 SAAADI, per germline. The chain's CDR3 is CASIVSGYTGELFF. The CDR3 bases are TGCGCCAGCATCGTTAGCGGGTACACCGGGGAGCTGTTTTTT.

The genes are TRBV6-5 and TRBJ1-5; D gene ambiguous. There are 15 residues in the CDR3. Trimming pared 5 bases from V and 2 bases from J, leaving 13 bases between. CDR1 is MNHEY, CDR2 SVGAGI, per germline. The CDR3 here is CASSTGSWGNQPQHF. For the CDR3, the DNA is TGTGCCAGCAGTACCGGGTCCTGGGGCAATCAGCCCCAGCATTTT.

This chain connects TRBV9 to TRBJ1-2, with TRBD1 identical over 12 bases. Germline trimming cut 3 bases from V and 7 bases from J; bases unmatched to any gene: 7. The CDR3 sequence is 15 residues long. Germline V gene data show CDR1 as SGDLS and CDR2 as YYNGEE. CDR3 coding DNA: TGTGCCAGCAGCGCCTCTGGGACAGGGGGCAGTGGCTACACCTTC. The encoded protein is CASSASGTGGSGYTF.

This clone was seen just once. Here the CDR3 DNA reads TGTGCCAGCAGGGGGGTGTGGGGTTCACCCCTCCACTTT. It yields the protein CASRGVWGSPLHF. The V call is TRBV6-1, the J call TRBJ1-6; D may be TRBD1 (5 bases). The CDR3 runs 13 residues. The V gene lost 6 bases and the J gene lost 9 bases, with 12 bases spanning the gap. CDR1 and CDR2 from the germline V gene are MNHNS and SASEGT.

The V gene is TRBV5-5, the J gene TRBJ2-2, with 7 bases matching TRBD1. The germline CDR1 and CDR2 sequences are SGHKS and YYEKEE (reference sequence). J was trimmed by 7 bases and V by 0 bases; bases with no gene match: 6. The CDR3 is made up of 15 amino acids. The DNA of the CDR3 is TGTGCCAGCAGCTTGGAGGGGGCGCGCAGCGGGGAGCTGTTTTTT. As protein: CASSLEGARSGELFF.

This sequence joins TRBV30 and TRBJ1-1; possible D gene TRBD1, 6 bases. Germline V gives CDR1 GTSNPN, CDR2 SVGIG (reference sequence). CDR3 length: 12 amino acids. V shed 4 bases and J shed 4 bases, with 10 bases lying between them. The CDR3 bases are TGTGCCTGGACCAGGGGACCCACTGAAGCTTTCTTT. This codes for CAWTRGPTEAFF. Full variable domain (outside the CDR3, taken from reference TRBV30 and TRBJ1-1): SQTIHQWPATLVQPVGSPLSLECTVEGTSNPNLYWYRQAAGRGLQLLFYSVGIGQISSEVPQNLSASRPQDRQFILSSKKLLLSDSGFYLCAWTRGPTEAFFGQGTRLTVV.

This sequence joins TRBV6-1 and TRBJ1-1; D remains unclear. Trimming cost V 6 bases and J 4 bases, with 6 bases left between them. Germline V gives CDR1 MNHNS, CDR2 SASEGT. The CDR3 runs to 11 residues. CDR3 amino acids: CASRFGTEAFF. In nucleotides, the CDR3 is TGTGCCAGCAGATTCGGCACTGAAGCTTTCTTT.

The chain employs TRBV2 and TRBJ1-5; 7 nucleotides agree with TRBD1. This CDR3 spans 16 amino acids. Unmatched junction bases numbered 11, after V lost 7 bases and J lost 2 bases. The germline gives CDR1 SNHLY, CDR2 FYNNEI. The CDR3 DNA follows: TGTGCCAGCAACCTAGAGGGGGCGTGGGGCAATCAGCCCCAGCATTTT. Translating gives CASNLEGAWGNQPQHF.